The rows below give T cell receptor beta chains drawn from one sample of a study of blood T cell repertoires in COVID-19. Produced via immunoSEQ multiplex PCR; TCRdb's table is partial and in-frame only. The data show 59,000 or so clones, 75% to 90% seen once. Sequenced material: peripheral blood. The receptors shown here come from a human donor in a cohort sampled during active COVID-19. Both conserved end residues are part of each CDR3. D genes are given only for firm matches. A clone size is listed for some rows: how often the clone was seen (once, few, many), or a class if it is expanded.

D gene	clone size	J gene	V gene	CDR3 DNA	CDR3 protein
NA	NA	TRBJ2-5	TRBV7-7	TGTGCCAGCAGCCTCCTATACGGGGTAGAGGGAGAGACCCAGTACTTC	CASSLLYGVEGETQYF
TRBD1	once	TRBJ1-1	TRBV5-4	TGTGCCAGCAGTAGGGACAGGGGGATGGGTGAAGCTTTCTTT	CASSRDRGMGEAFF
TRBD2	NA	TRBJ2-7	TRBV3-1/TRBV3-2	TGTGCCAGCAGCCAAGCCGAACTAGCGGGGGGGACCTCTCGCTACGAGCAGTACTTC	CASSQAELAGGTSRYEQYF
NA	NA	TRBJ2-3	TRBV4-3	TGCGCCAGCAGTCTTGGCGGTGCGGAATCTAGCACAGATACGCAGTATTTT	CASSLGGAESSTDTQYF
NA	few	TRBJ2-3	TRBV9	TGTGCCAGCAGCGTAGGGGGGCGCGGGACAGATACGCAGTATTTT	CASSVGGRGTDTQYF
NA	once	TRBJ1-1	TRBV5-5	TGTGCCAGCAGCTTCACTTCAGGGTACGGCACTGAAGCTTTCTTT	CASSFTSGYGTEAFF
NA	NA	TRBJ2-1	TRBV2	TGTGCCAGCAGTGGTCGGGGGGCCGGGGAGCAGTTCTTC	CASSGRGAGEQFF
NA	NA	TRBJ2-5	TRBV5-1	TGCGCCAGCAGGCGCGACGGAGAACAAGAGACCCAGTACTTC	CASRRDGEQETQYF
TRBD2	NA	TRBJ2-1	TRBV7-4	TGTGCCAGCAGCTTATTGCAGAGGGCCGGGGGGAGTGAGCAGTTCTTC	CASSLLQRAGGSEQFF
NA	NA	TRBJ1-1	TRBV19	TGTGCCAGTAGTATCCAAGGGGGGGGTGAAGCTTTCTTT	CASSIQGGGEAFF
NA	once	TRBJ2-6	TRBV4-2	TGTGCCAGCAGCAGAGACGACAGTTACTCTGGGGCCAACGTCCTGACTTTC	CASSRDDSYSGANVLTF
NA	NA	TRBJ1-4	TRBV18	TGTGCCAGCTCACCACAGGCGTCGGGGACTAATGAAAAACTGTTTTTT	CASSPQASGTNEKLFF
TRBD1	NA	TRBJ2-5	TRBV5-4	TGTGCCAGCACCTCGGGACAGAGGGTCGGGGAGACCCAGTACTTC	CASTSGQRVGETQYF
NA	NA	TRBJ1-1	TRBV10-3	TGTGCCATCAGTGTGGACAGGAACACTGAAGCTTTCTTT	CAISVDRNTEAFF
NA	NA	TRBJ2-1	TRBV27	TGTGCCAGCAGTTTGGAGTCTCCGAGCTCCTACAATGAGCAGTTCTTC	CASSLESPSSYNEQFF
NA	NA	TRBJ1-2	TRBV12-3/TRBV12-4	TGTGCCAGCAGTTTAGCCCAGGCGGGCTACACCTTC	CASSLAQAGYTF
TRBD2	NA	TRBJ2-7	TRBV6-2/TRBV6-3	TGTGCCAGCAGTTTTGGACTAGCGGGGATACAGGACGAGCAGTACTTC	CASSFGLAGIQDEQYF
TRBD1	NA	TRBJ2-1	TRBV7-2	TGTGCCAGCAGCCCTAGGGCCGGGACAGGTTACAATGAGCAGTTCTTC	CASSPRAGTGYNEQFF
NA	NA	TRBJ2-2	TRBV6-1	TGTGCCAGCAGTGAAAGGAGCCTTCTCACCGGGGAGCTGTTTTTT	CASSERSLLTGELFF
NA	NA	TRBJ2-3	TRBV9	TGTGCCAGCAGCCCCTACGGGGGGCGCAGAACAGATACGCAGTATTTT	CASSPYGGRRTDTQYF
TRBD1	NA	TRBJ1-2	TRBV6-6	TGTGCCAGCAGCCGCCTTGGGGACAGGGGGCATGGAGGCTACACCTTC	CASSRLGDRGHGGYTF
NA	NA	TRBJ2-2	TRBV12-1	TGTGCCAACGGACTACCCACCGGGGAGCTGTTTTTT	CANGLPTGELFF
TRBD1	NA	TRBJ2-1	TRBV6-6	TGTGCCAGCACCTGGACGGGACAGGGTGTGCAGTTCTTC	CASTWTGQGVQFF
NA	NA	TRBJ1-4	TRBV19	TGTGCCAGTAGCCTACAGGAAAAACTGTTTTTT	CASSLQEKLFF
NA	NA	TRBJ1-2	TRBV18	TGTGCCAGCTCACCAATGGAGAGAGACTACACCTTC	CASSPMERDYTF
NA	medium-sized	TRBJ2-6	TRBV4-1	TGCGCCAGCAGCCAAGATCGGGGGTCGGGGGCCAACGTCCTGACTTTC	CASSQDRGSGANVLTF
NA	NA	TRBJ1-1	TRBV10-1	TGCGCCAGCAGTGAGTCGTTGGGAGGGTCTGAAGCTTTCTTT	CASSESLGGSEAFF
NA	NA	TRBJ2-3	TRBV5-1	TGCGCCAGCAGCTTGGAAGGCAGGGGAGGGGCAGATACGCAGTATTTT	CASSLEGRGGADTQYF
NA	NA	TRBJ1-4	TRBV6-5	TGTGCCAGCAGCTCCCGCGCAGGGTATGAAAAACTGTTTTTT	CASSSRAGYEKLFF
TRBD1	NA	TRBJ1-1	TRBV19	TGTGCCACAAAGACAGGGGGCCTGAACACTGAAGCTTTCTTT	CATKTGGLNTEAFF
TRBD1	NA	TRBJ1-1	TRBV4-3	TGCGCCAGCAGGACCGGGACAGGGTCTTACACTGAAGCTTTCTTT	CASRTGTGSYTEAFF
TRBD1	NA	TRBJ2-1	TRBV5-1	TGCGCCAGCAGCTTAGGGACAGGGGACAATGAGCAGTTCTTC	CASSLGTGDNEQFF
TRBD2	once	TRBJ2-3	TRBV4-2	TGTGCCAGCAGCCAAACGACTAGCGGGGCACCTCCCACAGATACGCAGTATTTT	CASSQTTSGAPPTDTQYF
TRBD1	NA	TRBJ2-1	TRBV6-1	TGTGCCAGCAGTGAAGAGGGACAGTATGAGGATGAGCAGTTCTTC	CASSEEGQYEDEQFF
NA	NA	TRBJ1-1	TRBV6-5	TGTGCCAGCCGAGCAGGAATGAACACTGAAGCTTTCTTT	CASRAGMNTEAFF
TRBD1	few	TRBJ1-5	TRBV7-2	TGTGCCAGCAGCCCGACAGGGCTCAATCAGCCCCAGCATTTT	CASSPTGLNQPQHF
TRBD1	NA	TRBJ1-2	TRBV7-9	TGTGCCAGCAGCACGGGACAGGCTGGCTACACCTTC	CASSTGQAGYTF
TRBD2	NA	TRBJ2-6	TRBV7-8	TGTGCCAGCAGCTTAAGTAAATCTCCTGGTAGCGGGGGGGGCTCTGGGGCCAACGTCCTGACTTTC	CASSLSKSPGSGGGSGANVLTF
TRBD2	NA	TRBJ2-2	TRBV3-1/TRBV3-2	TGTGCCAGCAGCCAAGAGGCTAGCGGGGGCCACACGAACACCGGGGAGCTGTTTTTT	CASSQEASGGHTNTGELFF
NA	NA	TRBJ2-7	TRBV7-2	TGTGCCAGCAGCTTAACAAGTGCGGGCTACGAGCAGTACTTC	CASSLTSAGYEQYF
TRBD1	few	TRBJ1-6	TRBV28	TGTGCCAGCAGCGCACAGGGGTTTTATAATTCACCCCTCCACTTT	CASSAQGFYNSPLHF
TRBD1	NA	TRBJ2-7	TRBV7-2	TGTGCCAGCAGCCTCGGACAGGAGAGCTACGAGCAGTACTTC	CASSLGQESYEQYF
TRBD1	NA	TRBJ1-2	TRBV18	TGTGCCAGCTCACGTGACAGGGGCTATGGCTACACCTTC	CASSRDRGYGYTF
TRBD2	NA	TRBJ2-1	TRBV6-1	TGTGCCAGCAGTGAAGCTAGCGGGGGGAGGAATGAGCAGTTCTTC	CASSEASGGRNEQFF
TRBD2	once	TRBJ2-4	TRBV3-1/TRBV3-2	TGTGCCAGCAGCCACGGAAAAGCGGGGGGGCCTGGTGTCGAAAACATTCAGTACTTC	CASSHGKAGGPGVENIQYF